This TCR beta chain is drawn from a study of T cell clonality in common variable immunodeficiency. The study, taken as a whole, reports: In common variable immunodeficiency, TCR beta chains reportedly carried fewer deletions and N-nucleotide insertions. CVID subjects showed higher TCRbeta clonality than healthy controls.

Aged roughly 8 to 70 years, CVID subjects averaged around 40 years old. Caucasian heritage predominated among both patients and controls. Profiling relied on immunoSEQ multiplex PCR, and the TCRdb table lists in-frame clones only, not all of them. The repertoire yields 6,500 to 8,500 clones, none seen only once; the top ten contain 4% to 5.5%. Comments on this clone: Its target is unknown.

The clonotype was recovered from a human donor with common variable immunodeficiency. The material sequenced was peripheral blood mononuclear cells.

The sequenced CDR3 bases are TGTGCCAGCAGCCCTGGACAGCCCAATGAG. Translating it yields CASSPGQPNE. The complete CDR3 sequence is CASSPGQPNEQFF. This chain joins TRBV7-9 and TRBJ2-1, with D tentatively TRBD1 (6 bases). The read stops 3 residues short of the end of the CDR3; the missing end is completed from the germline J gene. The CDR3 sequence is 13 residues long. Germline values: CDR1 SEHNR, CDR2 FQNEAQ (reference sequence). The V gene lost 5 bases and the J gene lost 6 bases, with 11 bases spanning the gap.